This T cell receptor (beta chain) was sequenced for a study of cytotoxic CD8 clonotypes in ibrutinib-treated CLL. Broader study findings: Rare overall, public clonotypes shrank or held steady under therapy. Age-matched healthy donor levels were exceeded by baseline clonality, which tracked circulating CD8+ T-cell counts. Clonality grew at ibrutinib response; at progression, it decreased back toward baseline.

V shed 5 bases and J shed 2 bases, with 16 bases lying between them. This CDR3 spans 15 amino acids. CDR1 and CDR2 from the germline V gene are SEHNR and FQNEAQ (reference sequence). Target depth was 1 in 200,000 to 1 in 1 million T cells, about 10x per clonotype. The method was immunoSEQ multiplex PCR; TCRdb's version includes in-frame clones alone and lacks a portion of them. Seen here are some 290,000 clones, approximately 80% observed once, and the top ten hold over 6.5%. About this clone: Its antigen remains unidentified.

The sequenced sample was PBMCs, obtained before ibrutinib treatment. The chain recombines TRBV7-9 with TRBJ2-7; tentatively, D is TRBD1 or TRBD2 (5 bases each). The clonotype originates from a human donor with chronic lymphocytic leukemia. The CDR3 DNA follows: TGTGCCAGCAGCAACCTAGGGACCGCTACCTACGAGCAGTACTTC. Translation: CASSNLGTATYEQYF.